This TCR beta chain was obtained from a study of T cell repertoires in cytomegalovirus infection. Study overall: Matching HLA type and CMV infection were both indicated by public TCR beta signatures.

Study outcomes and limitations: Cumulative frequency (of public TCR beta family members) identified carriers of CMV plus the relevant HLA. HLA-C-restricted CMV-specific TCR beta clonotypes were dominant in the ex vivo response.

TCRdb ran MiXCR on the reads and lists one entry per CDR3 protein. The sample holds approximately 750,000 distinct CDR3 sequences, roughly a third seen once. To note about this clonotype: Its antigen is unidentified.

The V and J ends lost 4 bases and 9 bases respectively, with 19 bases between them. The CDR3 totals 14 residues. CDR1 is MDHEN, CDR2 SYDVKM, per germline. Sample: PBMCs. This clonotype was sampled from a human donor in good health (CMV status not recorded). Some clones in this sample may be carry-over from other donors' samples. The rearrangement uses TRBV28 and TRBJ2-7; tentatively, D is TRBD1 (5 bases). CDR3 amino acids: CASSSNSDIFGQYF. The CDR3 bases are TGTGCCAGCAGTTCCAACTCGGACATTTTCGGGCAGTACTTC.